This T cell receptor beta chain was found in a study of blood T cell repertoires in COVID-19. For the study at large: Sites across the United States, Italy and Spain contributed samples from acute and convalescent COVID-19. T cells, B-cell-depleted T cells, or PBMCs supplied cDNA or gDNA.

Under the authors' procedure: By means of reference gene primer amplification, nucleated cell counts were estimated. Assay: immunoSEQ multiplex PCR; the TCRdb copy retains only in-frame clones and omits some. The V and J calls and the clone size are those of that table, but D and trimming were determined from the DNA. This table holds about 75,000 clones, approximately 80% found once. V lost 3 bases and J 2 bases, leaving 6 bases between the germline ends. The germline V gene encodes CDR1 KGHSH and CDR2 LQKENI. There are 13 residues in the CDR3. On this clone itself: Additional DNA sequences in this sample encode the identical CDR3.

The material sequenced was peripheral blood. This chain connects TRBV18 to TRBJ2-3; no clear D gene. This sequence originates from a woman in her forties or fifties with acute or convalescent COVID-19. CDR3 region: CASSPSLTDTQYF. In DNA, the CDR3 is TGTGCCAGCTCACCCAGTCTCACAGATACGCAGTATTTT.